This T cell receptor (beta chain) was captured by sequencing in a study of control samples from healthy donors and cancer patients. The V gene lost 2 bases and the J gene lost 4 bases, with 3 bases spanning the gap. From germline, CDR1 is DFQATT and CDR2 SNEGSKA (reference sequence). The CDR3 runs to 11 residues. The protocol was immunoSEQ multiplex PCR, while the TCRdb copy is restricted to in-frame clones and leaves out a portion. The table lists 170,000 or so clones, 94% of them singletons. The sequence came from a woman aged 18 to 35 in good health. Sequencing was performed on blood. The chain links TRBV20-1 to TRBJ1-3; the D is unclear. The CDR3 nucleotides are TGCAGTGCTAGAAAGGGAAACACCATATATTTT. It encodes CSARKGNTIYF.